This T cell receptor (beta chain) was recorded in a study of OX40 agonist ivuxolimab in advanced cancers. Study details: Patients in the trial were receiving intravenous ivuxolimab every 2 weeks, at doses of 0.01 to 10 mg/kg. Males comprised 70% to 85% of the group, whose mean age was approximately 60 years (range about 20 to 90).

CDR1 is LGHNA and CDR2 is YNFKEQ in the germline V gene. V was cut by 1 base and J by 2 bases, with 11 bases left in between. The CDR3 has 15 amino acids. Profiling relied on immunoSEQ multiplex PCR, and the TCRdb table lists in-frame clones only, not all of them. The data show tens of thousands of clones, with roughly 80% seen just once and approximately 7.2% held by the top ten. Individuals having autoimmune disease history or systemic immunosuppression were not enrolled. Baseline was the first blood sampling point, followed by cycle 4 day 1 and cycle 7 day 1. The source is an adult with an advanced solid tumor such as melanoma, head and neck, liver or kidney cancer. The V call is TRBV4-2, the J call TRBJ1-2; D unresolved. Material: CD4+ or CD8+ T cells sorted from blood, obtained in a trial of the OX40 agonist ivuxolimab. Written as DNA, the CDR3 is TGTGCCAGCAGCCAAGTATTAGGAGACAACTATGGCTACACCTTC. Residues: CASSQVLGDNYGYTF.